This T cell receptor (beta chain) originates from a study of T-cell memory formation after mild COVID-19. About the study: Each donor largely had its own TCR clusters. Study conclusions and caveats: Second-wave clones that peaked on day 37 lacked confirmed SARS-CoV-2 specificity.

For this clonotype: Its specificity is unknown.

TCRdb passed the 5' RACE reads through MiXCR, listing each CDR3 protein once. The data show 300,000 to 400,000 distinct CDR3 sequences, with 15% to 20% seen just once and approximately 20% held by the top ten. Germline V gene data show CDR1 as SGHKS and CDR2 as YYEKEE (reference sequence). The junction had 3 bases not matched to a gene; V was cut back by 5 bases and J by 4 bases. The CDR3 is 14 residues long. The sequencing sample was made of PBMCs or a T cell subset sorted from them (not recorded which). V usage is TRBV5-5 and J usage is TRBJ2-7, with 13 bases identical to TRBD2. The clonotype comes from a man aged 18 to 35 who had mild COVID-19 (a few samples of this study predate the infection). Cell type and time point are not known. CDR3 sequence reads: CASRGLAGKYEQYF. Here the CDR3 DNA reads TGTGCCAGCAGGGGACTAGCGGGGAAGTACGAGCAGTACTTC.